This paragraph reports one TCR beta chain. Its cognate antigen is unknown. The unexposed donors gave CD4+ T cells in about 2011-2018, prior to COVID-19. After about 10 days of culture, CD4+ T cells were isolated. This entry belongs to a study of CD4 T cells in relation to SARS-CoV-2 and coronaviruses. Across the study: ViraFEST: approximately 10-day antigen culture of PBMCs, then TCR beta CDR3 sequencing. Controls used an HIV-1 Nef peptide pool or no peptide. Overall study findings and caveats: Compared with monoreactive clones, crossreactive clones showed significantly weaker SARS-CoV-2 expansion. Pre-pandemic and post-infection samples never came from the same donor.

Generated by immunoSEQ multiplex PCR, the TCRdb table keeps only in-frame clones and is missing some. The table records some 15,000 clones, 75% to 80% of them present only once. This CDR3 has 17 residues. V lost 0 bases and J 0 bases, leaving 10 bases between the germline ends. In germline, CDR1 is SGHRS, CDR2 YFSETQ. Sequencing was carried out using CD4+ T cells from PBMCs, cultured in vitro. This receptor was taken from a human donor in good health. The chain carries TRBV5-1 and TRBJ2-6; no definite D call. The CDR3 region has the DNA TGCGCCAGCAGCTTGGCACGGGTGAGCTCTGGGGCCAACGTCCTGACTTTC. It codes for CASSLARVSSGANVLTF.